The T cell receptor beta chain under discussion was sequenced for a study of blood T cell repertoires in COVID-19. The overall study: Sample material is recorded as cDNA or gDNA derived from T cells, B-cell-depleted T cells, or PBMCs.

Allocation to cohorts depended on clinical history reported by the participants. Before being deemed recovered, Cohort 3 donors had two negative PCRs, clearance, or symptom resolution. The germline V and J ends were trimmed by 0 bases and 6 bases, with 11 bases remaining between them. CDR3 length equals 14 residues. CDR1 is SGDLS, CDR2 YYNGEE, per germline. As processed by the authors: Cell counts per sample came from amplifying reference gene primers. Generated by immunoSEQ multiplex PCR, the TCRdb table keeps only in-frame clones and is missing some. From that table come the V and J calls and clone size; the DNA was used to work out D and trimming. The table includes around 380,000 clones, roughly 86% detected once.

The rearrangement links TRBV9 to TRBJ2-3; weak D call: TRBD2 (6 bases). Specimen: PBMCs or T cells enriched from blood (not recorded which). This clonotype was obtained from a man aged 25 to 40 who had recovered from COVID-19. The CDR3: CASSVGGVTDTQYF. CDR3 nucleotide sequence: TGTGCCAGCAGCGTAGGGGGGGTAACGGATACGCAGTATTTT.